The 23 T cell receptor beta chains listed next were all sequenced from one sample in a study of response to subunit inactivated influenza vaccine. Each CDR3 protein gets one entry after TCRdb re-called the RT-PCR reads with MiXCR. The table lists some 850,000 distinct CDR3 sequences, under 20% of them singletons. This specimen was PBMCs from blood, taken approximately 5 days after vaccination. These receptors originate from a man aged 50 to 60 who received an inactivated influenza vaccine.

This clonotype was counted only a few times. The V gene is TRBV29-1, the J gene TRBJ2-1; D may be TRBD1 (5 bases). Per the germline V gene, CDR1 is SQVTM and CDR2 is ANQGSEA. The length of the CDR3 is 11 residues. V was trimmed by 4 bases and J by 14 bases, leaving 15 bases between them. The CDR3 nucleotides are TGCAGCGTTGGGGAAAAGGGGCGAAAGTTCTTC. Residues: CSVGEKGRKFF.

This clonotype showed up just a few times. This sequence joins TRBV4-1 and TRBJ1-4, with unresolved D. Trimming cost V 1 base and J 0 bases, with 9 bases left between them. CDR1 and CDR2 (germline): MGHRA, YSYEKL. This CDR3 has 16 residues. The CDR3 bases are TGCGCCAGCAGCCAAGGAGGGATTCCAACTAATGAAAAACTGTTTTTT. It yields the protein CASSQGGIPTNEKLFF.

The CDR3 sequence is CSASISGQGTGELFF. CDR3 DNA sequence: TGCAGTGCTAGTATTTCGGGACAGGGGACCGGGGAGCTGTTTTTT. The chain has TRBV20-1 and TRBJ2-2, with TRBD1 identical over 10 bases. V was clipped by 3 bases and J by 5 bases; unmatched bases: 6. The CDR3 sequence is 15 residues long. Germline V gene data show CDR1 as DFQATT and CDR2 as SNEGSKA (reference sequence).

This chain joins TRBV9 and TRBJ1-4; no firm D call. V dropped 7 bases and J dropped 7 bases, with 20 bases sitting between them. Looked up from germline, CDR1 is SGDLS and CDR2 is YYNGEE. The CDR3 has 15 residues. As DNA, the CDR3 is TGTGCCAGCCAGTCTAGCGGCAAAATGGGTGAAAAACTGTTTTTT. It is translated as CASQSSGKMGEKLFF.

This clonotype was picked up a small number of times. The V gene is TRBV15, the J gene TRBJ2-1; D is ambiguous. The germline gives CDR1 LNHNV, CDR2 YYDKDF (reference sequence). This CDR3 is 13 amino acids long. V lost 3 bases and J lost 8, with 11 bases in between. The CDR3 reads CATSRSPHDEQFF. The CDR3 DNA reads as TGTGCCACCAGCAGGAGCCCCCACGATGAGCAGTTCTTC.

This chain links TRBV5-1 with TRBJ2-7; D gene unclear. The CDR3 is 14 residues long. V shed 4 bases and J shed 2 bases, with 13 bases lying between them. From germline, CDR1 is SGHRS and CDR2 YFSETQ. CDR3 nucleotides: TGCGCCAGCAGCGATGAGACGGAGACCTACGAGCAGTACTTC. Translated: CASSDETETYEQYF.

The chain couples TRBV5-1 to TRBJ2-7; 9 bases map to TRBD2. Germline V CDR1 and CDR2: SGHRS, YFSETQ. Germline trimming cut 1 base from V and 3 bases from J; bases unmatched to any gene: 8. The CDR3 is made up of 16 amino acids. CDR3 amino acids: CASSLSASGNLYEQYF. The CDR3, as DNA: TGCGCCAGCAGCTTGAGCGCTAGCGGGAATCTCTACGAGCAGTACTTC.

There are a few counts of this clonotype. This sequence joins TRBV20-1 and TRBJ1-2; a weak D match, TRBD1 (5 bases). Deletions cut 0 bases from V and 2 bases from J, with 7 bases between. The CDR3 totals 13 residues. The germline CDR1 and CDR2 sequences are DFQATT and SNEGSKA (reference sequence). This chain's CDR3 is CSAREPGNYGYTF. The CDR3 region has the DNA TGCAGTGCTAGAGAACCAGGGAACTATGGCTACACCTTC.

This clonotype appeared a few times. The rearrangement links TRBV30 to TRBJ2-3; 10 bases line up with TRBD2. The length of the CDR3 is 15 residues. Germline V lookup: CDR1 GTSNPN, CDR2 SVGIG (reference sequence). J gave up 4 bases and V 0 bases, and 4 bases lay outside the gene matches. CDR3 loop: CAWSVLAGASDTQYF. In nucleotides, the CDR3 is TGTGCCTGGAGTGTCCTAGCGGGAGCCTCAGATACGCAGTATTTT.

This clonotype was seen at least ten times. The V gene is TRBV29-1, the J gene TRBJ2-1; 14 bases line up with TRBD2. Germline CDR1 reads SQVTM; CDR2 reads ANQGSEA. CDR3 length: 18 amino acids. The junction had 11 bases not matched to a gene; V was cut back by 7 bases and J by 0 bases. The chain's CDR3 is CSGRLAGGPTSSYNEQFF. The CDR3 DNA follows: TGCAGCGGTAGACTAGCGGGAGGGCCCACCAGCTCCTACAATGAGCAGTTCTTC.

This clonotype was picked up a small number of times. This CDR3 is CATSGSGDQETQYF. For the CDR3, the DNA is TGTGCCACCAGTGGCTCAGGGGACCAAGAGACCCAGTACTTC. V and J are TRBV24-1 and TRBJ2-5; possibly TRBD1 for D (6 bases). Deletions cut 5 bases from V and 0 bases from J, with 9 bases between. The CDR3 is 14 amino acids. Germline CDR1 and CDR2: KGHDR and SFDVKD.

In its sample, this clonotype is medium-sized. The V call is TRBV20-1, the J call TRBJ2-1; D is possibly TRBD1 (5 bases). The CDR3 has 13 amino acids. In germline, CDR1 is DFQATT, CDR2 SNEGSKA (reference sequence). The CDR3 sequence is CSVEIGHANEQFF. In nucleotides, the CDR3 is TGCAGCGTCGAAATCGGACATGCAAATGAGCAGTTCTTC.

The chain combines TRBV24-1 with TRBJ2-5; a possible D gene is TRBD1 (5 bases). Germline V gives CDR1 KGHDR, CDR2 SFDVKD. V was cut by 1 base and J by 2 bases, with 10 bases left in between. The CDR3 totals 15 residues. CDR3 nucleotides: TGTGCCACCAGTGATTTTAGGGGAAAACAAGAGACCCAGTACTTC. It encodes CATSDFRGKQETQYF.

In DNA form, the CDR3 reads TGTGCCAGCAATTTGAAGGGAGGGAACTATGGCTACACCTTC. Its translation: CASNLKGGNYGYTF. The chain is built from TRBV27 and TRBJ1-2; D remains ambiguous. Germline V CDR1 and CDR2: MNHEY, SMNVEV (reference sequence). The CDR3 is made up of 14 amino acids. V lost 7 bases to trimming and J lost 2 bases, with 14 bases between them.

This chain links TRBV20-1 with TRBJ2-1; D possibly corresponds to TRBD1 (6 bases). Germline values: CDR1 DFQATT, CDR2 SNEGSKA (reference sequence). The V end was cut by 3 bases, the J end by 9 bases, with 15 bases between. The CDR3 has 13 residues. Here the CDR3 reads CSASISEGGEQFF. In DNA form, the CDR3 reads TGCAGTGCTAGTATAAGTGAAGGGGGTGAGCAGTTCTTC.

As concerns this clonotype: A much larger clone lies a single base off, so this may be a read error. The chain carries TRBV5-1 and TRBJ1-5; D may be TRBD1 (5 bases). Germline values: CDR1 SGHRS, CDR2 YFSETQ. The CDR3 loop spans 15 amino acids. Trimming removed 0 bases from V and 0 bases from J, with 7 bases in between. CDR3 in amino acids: CASSLAGHSNQPQHF. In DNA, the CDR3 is TGCGCCAGCAGCTTGGCCGGACATAGCAATCAGCCCCAGCATTTT.

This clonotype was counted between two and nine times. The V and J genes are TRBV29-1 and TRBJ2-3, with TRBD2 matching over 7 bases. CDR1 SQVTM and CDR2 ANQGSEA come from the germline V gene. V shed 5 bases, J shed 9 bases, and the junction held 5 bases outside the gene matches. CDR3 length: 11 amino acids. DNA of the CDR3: TGCAGCGTTCTGACTAGCCTGACGCAGTATTTT. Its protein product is CSVLTSLTQYF.

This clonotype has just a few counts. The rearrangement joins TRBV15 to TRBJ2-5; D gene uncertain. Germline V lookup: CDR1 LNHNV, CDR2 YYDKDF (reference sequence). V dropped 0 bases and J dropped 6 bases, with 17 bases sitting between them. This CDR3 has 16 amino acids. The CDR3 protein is CATSRDTGDKRKTQYF. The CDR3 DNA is TGTGCCACCAGCAGAGATACTGGAGACAAGAGGAAGACCCAGTACTTC.

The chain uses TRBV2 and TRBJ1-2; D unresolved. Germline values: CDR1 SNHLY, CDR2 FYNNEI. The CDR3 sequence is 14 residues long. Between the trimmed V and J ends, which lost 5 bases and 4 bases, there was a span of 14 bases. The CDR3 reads CASSTDVGSYGYTF. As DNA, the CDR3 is TGTGCCAGCAGTACGGACGTAGGGAGCTATGGCTACACCTTC.

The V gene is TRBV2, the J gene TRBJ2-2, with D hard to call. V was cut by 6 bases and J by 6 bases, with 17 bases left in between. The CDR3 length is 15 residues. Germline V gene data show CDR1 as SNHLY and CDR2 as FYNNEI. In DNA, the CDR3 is TGTGCCAGCAGCCAAAGGTTTATAGGAGCCGGGGAGCTGTTTTTT. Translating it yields CASSQRFIGAGELFF.

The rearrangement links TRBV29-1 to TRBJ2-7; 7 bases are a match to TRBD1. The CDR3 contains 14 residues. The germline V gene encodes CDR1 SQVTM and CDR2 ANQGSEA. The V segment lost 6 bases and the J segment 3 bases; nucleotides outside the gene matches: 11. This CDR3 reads CSVWAGTEDYEQYF. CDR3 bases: TGCAGCGTGTGGGCCGGGACAGAGGACTACGAGCAGTACTTC.

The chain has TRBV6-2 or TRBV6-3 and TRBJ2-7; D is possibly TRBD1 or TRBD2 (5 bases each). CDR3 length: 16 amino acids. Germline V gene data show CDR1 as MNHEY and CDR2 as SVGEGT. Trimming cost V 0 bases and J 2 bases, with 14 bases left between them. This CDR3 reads CASSYSGTGKAYEQYF. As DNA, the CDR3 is TGTGCCAGCAGTTACTCAGGGACGGGGAAAGCCTACGAGCAGTACTTC.

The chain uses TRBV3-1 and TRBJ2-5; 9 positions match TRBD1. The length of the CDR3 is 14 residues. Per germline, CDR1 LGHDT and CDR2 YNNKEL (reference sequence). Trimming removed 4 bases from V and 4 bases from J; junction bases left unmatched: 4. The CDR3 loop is CASSRGQGTETQYF. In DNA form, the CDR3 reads TGTGCCAGCAGCCGAGGACAGGGGACAGAGACCCAGTACTTC.